The present T cell receptor beta chain was sequenced within a study of cytomegalovirus exposure and HLA in healthy donors. Study overall: A previous analysis identified approximately 120 million unique TCR beta sequences derived from about 180 million T cells.

The primer mix had 60 Vbeta and 13 Jbeta primers. TCRdb's table, derived via immunoSEQ multiplex PCR, lists solely in-frame clones and lacks some. The sample lists about 130,000 clones, roughly 80% seen once, with less than 1.5% in the top ten. The germline gives CDR1 LGHNA, CDR2 YNFKEQ. V lost 0 bases and J lost 4, with 4 bases in between. The CDR3 consists of 13 residues. The chain couples TRBV4-2 to TRBJ2-1; D remains ambiguous. Specimen: PBMCs. This receptor was identified in a girl aged 2-9 years in good health and CMV-seronegative. This CDR3 is CASSQDQYNEQFF. The CDR3 DNA reads TGTGCCAGCAGCCAAGACCAGTACAATGAGCAGTTCTTC.